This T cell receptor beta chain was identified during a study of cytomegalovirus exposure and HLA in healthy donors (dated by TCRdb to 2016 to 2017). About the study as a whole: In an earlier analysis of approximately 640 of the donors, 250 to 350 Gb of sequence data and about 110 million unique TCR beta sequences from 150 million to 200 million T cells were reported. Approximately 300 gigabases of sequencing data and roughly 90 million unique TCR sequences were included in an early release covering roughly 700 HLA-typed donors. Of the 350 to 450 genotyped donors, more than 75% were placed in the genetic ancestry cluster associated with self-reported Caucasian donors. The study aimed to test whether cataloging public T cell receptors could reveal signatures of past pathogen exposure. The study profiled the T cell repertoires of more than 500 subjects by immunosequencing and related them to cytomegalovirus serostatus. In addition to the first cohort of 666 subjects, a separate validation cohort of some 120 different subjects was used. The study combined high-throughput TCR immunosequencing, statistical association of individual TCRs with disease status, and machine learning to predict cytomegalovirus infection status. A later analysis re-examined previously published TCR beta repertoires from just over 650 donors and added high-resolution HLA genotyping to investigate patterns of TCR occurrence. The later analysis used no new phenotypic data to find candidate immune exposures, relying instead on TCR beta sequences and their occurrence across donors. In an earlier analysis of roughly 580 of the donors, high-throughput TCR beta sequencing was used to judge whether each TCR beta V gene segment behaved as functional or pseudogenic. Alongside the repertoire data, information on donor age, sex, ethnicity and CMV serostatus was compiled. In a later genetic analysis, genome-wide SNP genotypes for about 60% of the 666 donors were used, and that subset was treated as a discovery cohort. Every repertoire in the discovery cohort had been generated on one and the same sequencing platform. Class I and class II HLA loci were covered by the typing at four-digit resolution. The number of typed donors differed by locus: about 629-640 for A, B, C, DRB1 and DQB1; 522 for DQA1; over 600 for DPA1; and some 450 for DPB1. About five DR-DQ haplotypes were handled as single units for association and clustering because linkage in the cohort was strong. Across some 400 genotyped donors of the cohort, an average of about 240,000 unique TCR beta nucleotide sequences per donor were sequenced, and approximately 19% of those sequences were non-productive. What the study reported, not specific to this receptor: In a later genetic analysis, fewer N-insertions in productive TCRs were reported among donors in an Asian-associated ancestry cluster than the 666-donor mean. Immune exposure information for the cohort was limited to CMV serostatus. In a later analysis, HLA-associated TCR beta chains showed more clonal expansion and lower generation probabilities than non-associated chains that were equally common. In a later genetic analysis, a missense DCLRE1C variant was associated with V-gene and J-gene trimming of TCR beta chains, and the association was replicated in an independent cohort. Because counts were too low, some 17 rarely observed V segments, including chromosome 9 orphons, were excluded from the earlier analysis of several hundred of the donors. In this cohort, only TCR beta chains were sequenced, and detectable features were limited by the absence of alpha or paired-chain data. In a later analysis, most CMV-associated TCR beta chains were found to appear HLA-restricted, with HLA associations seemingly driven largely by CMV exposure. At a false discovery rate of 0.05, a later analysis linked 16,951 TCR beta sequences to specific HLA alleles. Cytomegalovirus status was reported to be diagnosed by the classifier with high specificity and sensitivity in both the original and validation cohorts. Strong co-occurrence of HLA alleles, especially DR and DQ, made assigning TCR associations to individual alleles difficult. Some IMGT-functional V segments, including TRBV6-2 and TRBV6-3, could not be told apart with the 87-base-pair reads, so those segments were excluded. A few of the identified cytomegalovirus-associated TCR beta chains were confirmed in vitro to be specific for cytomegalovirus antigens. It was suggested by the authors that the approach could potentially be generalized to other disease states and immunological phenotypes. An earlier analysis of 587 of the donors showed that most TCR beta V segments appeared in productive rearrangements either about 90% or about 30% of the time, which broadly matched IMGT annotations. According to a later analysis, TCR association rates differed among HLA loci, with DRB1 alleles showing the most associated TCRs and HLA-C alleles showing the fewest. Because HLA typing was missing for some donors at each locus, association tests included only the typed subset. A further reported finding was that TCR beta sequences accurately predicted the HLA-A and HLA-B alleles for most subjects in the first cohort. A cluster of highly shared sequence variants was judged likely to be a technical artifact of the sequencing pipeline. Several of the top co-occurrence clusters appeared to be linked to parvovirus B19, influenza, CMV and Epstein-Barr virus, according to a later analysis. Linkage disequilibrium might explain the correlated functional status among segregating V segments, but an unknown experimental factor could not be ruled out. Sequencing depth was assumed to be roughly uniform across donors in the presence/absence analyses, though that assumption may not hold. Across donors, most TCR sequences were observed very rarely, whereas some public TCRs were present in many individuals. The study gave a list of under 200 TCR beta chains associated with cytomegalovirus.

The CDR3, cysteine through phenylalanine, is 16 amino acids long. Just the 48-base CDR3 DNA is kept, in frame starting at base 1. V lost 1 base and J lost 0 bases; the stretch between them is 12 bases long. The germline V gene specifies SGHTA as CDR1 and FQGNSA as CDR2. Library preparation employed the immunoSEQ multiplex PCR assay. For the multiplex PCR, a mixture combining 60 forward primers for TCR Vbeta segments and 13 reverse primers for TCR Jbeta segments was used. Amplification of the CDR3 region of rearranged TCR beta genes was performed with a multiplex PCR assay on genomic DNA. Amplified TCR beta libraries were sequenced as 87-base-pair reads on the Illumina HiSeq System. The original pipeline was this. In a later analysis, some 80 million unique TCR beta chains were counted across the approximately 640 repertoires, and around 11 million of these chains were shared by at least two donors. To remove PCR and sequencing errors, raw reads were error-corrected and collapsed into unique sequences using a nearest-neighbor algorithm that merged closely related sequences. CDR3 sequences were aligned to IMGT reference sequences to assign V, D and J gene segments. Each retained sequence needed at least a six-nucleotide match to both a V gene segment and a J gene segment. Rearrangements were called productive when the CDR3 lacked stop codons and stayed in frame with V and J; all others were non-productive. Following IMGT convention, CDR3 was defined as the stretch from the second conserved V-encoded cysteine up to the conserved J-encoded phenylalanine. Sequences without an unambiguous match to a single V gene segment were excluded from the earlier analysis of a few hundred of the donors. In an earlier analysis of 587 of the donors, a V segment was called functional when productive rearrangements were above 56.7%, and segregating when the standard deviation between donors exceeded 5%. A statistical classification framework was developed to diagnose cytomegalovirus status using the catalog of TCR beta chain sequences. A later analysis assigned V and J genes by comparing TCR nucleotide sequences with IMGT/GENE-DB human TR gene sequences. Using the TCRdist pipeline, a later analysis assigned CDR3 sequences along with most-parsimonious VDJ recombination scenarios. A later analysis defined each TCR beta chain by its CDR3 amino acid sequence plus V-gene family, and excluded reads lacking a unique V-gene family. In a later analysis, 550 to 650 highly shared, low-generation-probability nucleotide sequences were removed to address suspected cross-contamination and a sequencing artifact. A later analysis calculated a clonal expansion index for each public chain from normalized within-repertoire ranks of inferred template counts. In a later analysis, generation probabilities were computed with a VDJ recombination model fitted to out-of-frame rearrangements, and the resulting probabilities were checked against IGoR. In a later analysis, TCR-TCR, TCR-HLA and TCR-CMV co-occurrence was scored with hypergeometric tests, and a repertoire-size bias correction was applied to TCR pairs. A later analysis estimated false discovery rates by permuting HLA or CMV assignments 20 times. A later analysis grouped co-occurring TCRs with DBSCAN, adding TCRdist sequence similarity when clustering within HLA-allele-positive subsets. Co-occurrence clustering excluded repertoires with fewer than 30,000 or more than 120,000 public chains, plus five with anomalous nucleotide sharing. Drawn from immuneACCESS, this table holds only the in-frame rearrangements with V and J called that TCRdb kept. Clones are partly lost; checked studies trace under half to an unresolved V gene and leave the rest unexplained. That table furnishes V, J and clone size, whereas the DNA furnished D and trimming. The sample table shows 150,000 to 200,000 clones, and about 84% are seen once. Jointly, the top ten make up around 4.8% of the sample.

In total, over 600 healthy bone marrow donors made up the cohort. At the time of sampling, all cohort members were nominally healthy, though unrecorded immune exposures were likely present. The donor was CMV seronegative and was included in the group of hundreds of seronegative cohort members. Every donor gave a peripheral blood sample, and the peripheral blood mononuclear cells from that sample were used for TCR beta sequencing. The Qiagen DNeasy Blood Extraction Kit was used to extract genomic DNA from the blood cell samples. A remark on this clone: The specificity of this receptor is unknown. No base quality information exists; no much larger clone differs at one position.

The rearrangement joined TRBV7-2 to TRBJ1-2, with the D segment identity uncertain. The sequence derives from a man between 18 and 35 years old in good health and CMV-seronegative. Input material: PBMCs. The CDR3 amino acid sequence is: CASSLGVYSTNYGYTF. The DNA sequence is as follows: TGTGCCAGCAGCTTAGGCGTCTACAGCACTAACTATGGCTACACCTTC.